One sample yielded the 11 T cell receptor beta chains listed below, sequenced in a study of T cell responses to AZD1222 COVID-19 vaccine. Produced via immunoSEQ multiplex PCR; TCRdb's table is partial and in-frame only. The table has more than 95,000 clones, 75% to 85% seen once. Here the sequenced sample was peripheral blood, taken 28 days after the second AZD1222 dose. All receptors come from an adult who received the AZD1222 COVID-19 vaccine.

This chain uses TRBV9 with TRBJ2-1; 11 bases are a match to TRBD2. This CDR3 has 17 amino acids. The V gene's germline CDR1 is SGDLS and CDR2 YYNGEE. V shed 0 bases, J shed 4 bases, and the junction held 6 bases outside the gene matches. The CDR3 sequence: CASSVAASGGLYNEQFF. In nucleotides, the CDR3 is TGTGCCAGCAGCGTAGCCGCTAGCGGGGGGCTATACAATGAGCAGTTCTTC.

The rearrangement joins TRBV5-6 to TRBJ2-4; 8 positions match TRBD1. The CDR3 runs 14 residues. V shed 1 base and J 7 bases; nucleotides not matched to a gene: 4. Per the germline V gene, CDR1 is SGHDT and CDR2 is YYEEEE. The CDR3: CASSLWDRHNIQYF. Here the CDR3 DNA reads TGTGCCAGCAGCTTGTGGGACAGGCATAACATTCAGTACTTC.

The CDR3, as DNA: TGCGCCAGCAGCTACCACAGGGTGGGAGATTCACCCCTCCACTTT. Translating it yields CASSYHRVGDSPLHF. The chain combines TRBV5-1 with TRBJ1-6, with D perhaps TRBD1 (6 bases). V was pared by 3 bases and J by 8 bases, with 15 bases between. Germline V gene sequence: CDR1 SGHRS, CDR2 YFSETQ. This CDR3 has 15 amino acids.

The J gene is TRBJ2-5, the V gene TRBV11-2, with 9 bases that match TRBD1. Trimming took 1 base from V and 3 from J; bases not matched to a gene: 3. The germline V gene encodes CDR1 SGHAT and CDR2 FQNNGV. The CDR3 length is 15 residues. CDR3 in amino acids: CASSLGDRDKETQYF. CDR3 sequence (DNA): TGTGCCAGCAGCTTAGGGGACAGGGATAAAGAGACCCAGTACTTC.

The genes are TRBV6-2 or TRBV6-3 and TRBJ1-2, with unresolved D. The CDR3 loop spans 14 amino acids. Germline values: CDR1 MNHEY, CDR2 SVGEGT. V dropped 4 bases and J dropped 2 bases, with 11 bases sitting between them. The CDR3 sequence: CASSSSSTNYGYTF. Here the CDR3 DNA reads TGTGCCAGCAGTTCCTCCAGTACCAACTATGGCTACACCTTC.

The V and J genes are TRBV5-4 and TRBJ2-7; tentatively, D is TRBD2 (6 bases). V was trimmed by 2 bases and J by 6 bases, leaving 15 bases between them. CDR3 length equals 14 residues. Germline CDR1 reads SGHNT; CDR2 reads YYREEE (reference sequence). This CDR3 is CASSLGGALTEQYF. The DNA for the CDR3 is TGTGCCAGCAGCTTAGGAGGGGCGTTAACCGAGCAGTACTTC.

J is TRBJ2-2 and V is TRBV5-1; 12 nucleotides align to TRBD2. CDR1 is SGHRS and CDR2 is YFSETQ in the germline V gene. The CDR3 extends over 17 amino acids. Germline trimming cut 0 bases from V and 6 bases from J; bases unmatched to any gene: 6. DNA for the CDR3: TGCGCCAGCAGCTTGGGACTAGCGGGGGTTTTTGCCGGGGAGCTGTTTTTT. It is translated as CASSLGLAGVFAGELFF.

Turning to this clone: At the DNA level, this CDR3 is encoded by other sequences in the same sample as well. This chain uses TRBV18 with TRBJ2-1; 7 bases line up with TRBD1. Trimming removed 5 bases from V and 4 bases from J; junction bases left unmatched: 2. This CDR3 contains 13 residues. The V gene's germline CDR1 is KGHSH and CDR2 LQKENI. The CDR3 loop reads CASSTGQYNEQFF. The CDR3 DNA sequence: TGTGCCAGCTCAACGGGACAGTACAATGAGCAGTTCTTC. Supplemented by reference TRBV18 and TRBJ2-1, the full variable domain reads NAGVMQNPRHLVRRRGQEARLRCSPMKGHSHVYWYRQLPEEGLKFMVYLQKENIIDESGMPKERFSAEFPKEGPSILRIQQVVRGDSAAYFCASSTGQYNEQFFGPGTRLTVL.

The chain joins TRBV7-8 to TRBJ2-2, with D possibly being TRBD1 (6 bases). Germline V CDR1 and CDR2: SGHVS, FQNEAQ. The V gene lost 7 bases and the J gene lost 1 base, with 16 bases spanning the gap. CDR3 length equals 16 residues. Written as DNA, the CDR3 is TGTGCCAGCACCCTAGGGGGTTTTGGGAACACCGGGGAGCTGTTTTTT. This sequence encodes CASTLGGFGNTGELFF.

This clone has more than one count but fewer than ten. The chain couples TRBV28 to TRBJ1-6; D remains ambiguous. Trimming left V 8 bases short and J 4 bases short, with 15 bases between. This CDR3 contains 15 residues. Germline V gives CDR1 MDHEN, CDR2 SYDVKM. CDR3 amino acids: CASAPSRPYNSPLHF. CDR3 sequence (DNA): TGTGCCAGCGCTCCCTCCCGGCCTTATAATTCACCCCTCCACTTT.

A few counts support this clone. This rearrangement joins TRBV29-1 to TRBJ2-3; D is possibly TRBD1 (6 bases). Germline loops: CDR1 SQVTM, CDR2 ANQGSEA. Trimming shortened V by 6 bases and J by 4 bases, and 14 bases separated the two germline ends. This CDR3 comprises 13 residues. CDR3 in DNA: TGCAGCGTCGCTTCAGGGGTCCCAGATACGCAGTATTTT. Amino acids: CSVASGVPDTQYF.